The clone carrying this TCR beta chain showed up just once. The sample originates from a study of T cell changes during pregnancy in multiple sclerosis. Some clones are missing from TCRdb's copy, which holds only in-frame ones; the method was immunoSEQ multiplex PCR. The repertoire includes tens of thousands of clones, approximately 91% of them detected once, and approximately 1.5% sits in the top ten. CDR3 size: 14 residues. The V segment lost 7 bases and the J segment 6 bases; nucleotides outside the gene matches: 10. Germline loops: CDR1 SGHDN, CDR2 FVKESK. The V call is TRBV14, the J call TRBJ1-1; 8 positions match TRBD1. The sample was peripheral blood, taken in the third trimester of pregnancy. This clonotype was sampled from a female donor with multiple sclerosis, enrolled in a pregnancy study. The CDR3 sequence: CASTRTGSVPEAFF. The CDR3 DNA is TGTGCCAGCACCCGGACAGGGTCGGTTCCTGAAGCTTTCTTT.